The clone carrying this TCR beta chain showed up just a few times. Profiling relied on immunoSEQ multiplex PCR, and the TCRdb table lists in-frame clones only, not all of them. The data show more than 45,000 clones, around 76% seen once. This sample stems from a study of blood T cell repertoires in COVID-19. The sequence was obtained from a woman between 55 and 75 years old with acute or convalescent COVID-19. Input material: peripheral blood.

CDR3 protein: CSVDWGGSKGAGNTIYF. CDR3 DNA sequence: TGCAGCGTTGACTGGGGGGGGAGCAAGGGAGCTGGAAACACCATATATTTT. The J gene is TRBJ1-3, the V gene TRBV29-1; the D gene is possibly TRBD1 (5 bases). Trimming cost V 3 bases and J 2 bases, with 20 bases left between them. Germline CDR1 reads SQVTM; CDR2 reads ANQGSEA. This CDR3 comprises 17 residues.